This record concerns one T cell receptor beta chain sequence. This clonotype was detected a few times. It lacks a known antigen. Per-base quality was not reported, and no clone a single base away is much larger than it. The entry originates in a study of response to subunit inactivated influenza vaccine listed by TCRdb under 2018. General notes on the study: The study used deep quantitative T cell receptor repertoire profiling to track responses to a trivalent subunit inactivated influenza vaccine.

The sample's time point label, decoded: around 42 days after influenza vaccine administration. The library was built by means of RT-PCR. The instrument was an Illumina HiSeq 2500. TCRdb cleaned the public reads at Q25 with fastp, built clones with MiXCR and kept in-frame beta chains. All rows with the same CDR3 protein become a single entry with the most common DNA and genes. Here the sample has 540,000 or so distinct CDR3 sequences; under 15% occur a single time. Under 15% of the sample goes to the ten largest clones. Summary of the overall study and its limitations: The authors proposed that each seasonal influenza vaccination may bring in only a limited number of new T cells.

For CDR1 and CDR2, the germline V gene (reference sequence) lists MNHEY and SMNVEV. Trimming at the junction amounts to 4 bases on V and 0 bases on J, and the germline ends lie 10 bases apart. The CDR3 starts with the cysteine, ends with the phenylalanine, and has 14 residues. This entry keeps only the CDR3 DNA: 42 bases, framed from base 1. This specimen was PBMCs from blood, taken around seven weeks after vaccination. The sequence is built from TRBV27 and TRBJ2-7; TRBD1 might be the D gene, on 5 matching bases. This TCR came from a man in his fifties or sixties who received an inactivated influenza vaccine. Donor details come from another sample of the same person, matched by shared clones. The DNA sequence is as follows: TGTGCCAGCAGTTCCTTGGACATCTCCTACGAGCAGTACTTC. Its translation reads: CASSSLDISYEQYF.